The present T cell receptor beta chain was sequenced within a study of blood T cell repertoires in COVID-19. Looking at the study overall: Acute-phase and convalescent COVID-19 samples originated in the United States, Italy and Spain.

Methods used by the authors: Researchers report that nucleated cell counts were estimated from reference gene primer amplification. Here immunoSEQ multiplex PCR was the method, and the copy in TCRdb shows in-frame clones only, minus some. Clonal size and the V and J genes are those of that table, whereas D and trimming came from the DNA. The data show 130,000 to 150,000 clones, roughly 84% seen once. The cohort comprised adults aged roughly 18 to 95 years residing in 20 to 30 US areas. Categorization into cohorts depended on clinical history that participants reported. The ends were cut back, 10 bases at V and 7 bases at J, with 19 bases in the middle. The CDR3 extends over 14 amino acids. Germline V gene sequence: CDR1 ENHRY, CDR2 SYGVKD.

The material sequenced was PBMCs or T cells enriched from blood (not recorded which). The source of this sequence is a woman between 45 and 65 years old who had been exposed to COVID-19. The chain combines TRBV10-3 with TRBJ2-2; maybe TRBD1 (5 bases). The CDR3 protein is CATSGLGHGGELFF. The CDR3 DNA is TGTGCCACCTCAGGGTTAGGTCATGGCGGGGAGCTGTTTTTT.